Listed here is a single T cell receptor beta chain. The sample comes from a study of blood T cell repertoires in COVID-19. The CDR3 consists of 16 residues. CDR1 is LGHDT, CDR2 YNNKEL, per germline (reference sequence). V lost 0 bases, J lost 4 bases, and 8 bases stayed unmatched. Repertoires were generated with immunoSEQ multiplex PCR, while TCRdb's copy carries only in-frame clones and drops some. The sample consists of around 300,000 clones, roughly 89% of them appearing once. The clonotype was recovered from a young woman with acute COVID-19. The specimen was PBMCs or T cells enriched from blood (not recorded which). The rearrangement links TRBV3-1 (or the pseudogene TRBV3-2) to TRBJ1-2; 7 positions match TRBD1. The CDR3: CASSQDVAGGSYGYTF. The CDR3 bases are TGTGCCAGCAGCCAAGATGTGGCAGGGGGGTCCTATGGCTACACCTTC.